The 16 T cell receptor beta chains presented below share a single source sample, sequenced in a study of regulatory T cells in long-lasting Graves disease. Time point indicated: newly diagnosed GD, antithyroid drugs for less than 3 months. After RNA was extracted from PBMCs, the TCR library was made from it. With iRepertoire HTBI primers and Arm-PCR of CDR3 regions, TCR beta libraries were built. TCRdb passed the multiplex PCR reads through MiXCR, listing each CDR3 protein once. Of roughly 360,000 distinct CDR3 sequences in the sample, 12% were seen once. The same sample was also studied in work on T cells in Graves' hyperthyroidism and ophthalmopathy.

The starting material was peripheral blood mononuclear cells (PBMCs), obtained at new diagnosis, from a patient treated with antithyroid drugs. These receptors were collected from a woman aged 18-29 years with Graves disease.

The J gene is TRBJ2-3, the V gene TRBV4-2, with 10 bases identical to TRBD2. The length of the CDR3 is 16 residues. Germline-derived CDR1 and CDR2 are LGHNA and YNFKEQ. Trimming took 4 bases from V and 9 from J; bases not matched to a gene: 13. The CDR3 reads CASSLNIGLAGATQYF. The DNA of the CDR3 is TGTGCCAGCAGCCTAAATATAGGGCTAGCGGGAGCAACGCAGTATTTT.

This clonotype was seen only a few times. This chain connects TRBV14 to TRBJ2-1; D might be TRBD2 (6 bases). The CDR3 sequence is 16 residues long. Germline lookup yields CDR1 SGHDN and CDR2 FVKESK. V dropped 0 bases and J dropped 4 bases, with 13 bases sitting between them. The CDR3 nucleotides read TGTGCCAGCAGCCAAGACTCCACGGGACTTTACAATGAGCAGTTCTTC. As protein: CASSQDSTGLYNEQFF. Full variable domain (outside the CDR3, taken from reference TRBV14 and TRBJ2-1): EAGVTQFPSHSVIEKGQTVTLRCDPISGHDNLYWYRRVMGKEIKFLLHFVKESKQDESGMPNNRFLAERTGGTYSTLKVQPAELEDSGVYFCASSQDSTGLYNEQFFGPGTRLTVL.

The CDR3 here is CASSYVPGVGYGYTF. The CDR3 DNA follows: TGTGCCAGCAGTTATGTCCCCGGGGTCGGCTATGGCTACACCTTC. This rearrangement joins TRBV6-2 or TRBV6-3 to TRBJ1-2; no definite D call. The V and J ends lost 3 bases and 4 bases respectively, with 15 bases between them. The CDR3 sequence is 15 residues long. Germline V gene data show CDR1 as MNHEY and CDR2 as SVGEGT.

The genes are TRBV25-1 and TRBJ1-5; the match to TRBD1 covers 8 bases. The germline V gene has CDR1 MGHDK and CDR2 SYGVNS. The CDR3 is 15 amino acids. The V gene end was trimmed by 2 bases and the J gene end by 0 bases; junction bases not matched to a gene: 0. The CDR3 DNA reads as TGTGCCAGCAGTGAACAGGGGGCTAGCAATCAGCCCCAGCATTTT. Residues: CASSEQGASNQPQHF.

This clonotype occurred many times. The chain couples TRBV10-3 to TRBJ2-7, with 9 nucleotides matching TRBD1. The CDR3 consists of 15 residues. Germline trimming cut 5 bases from V and 2 bases from J; bases unmatched to any gene: 7. Germline CDR1 is ENHRY and CDR2 is SYGVKD. The CDR3 DNA is TGTGCCATCAGTTCTACAGGGGGCGCCCCCTACGAGCAGTACTTC. It codes for CAISSTGGAPYEQYF.

This clonotype was counted many times. The V call is TRBV4-1, the J call TRBJ1-5; D call uncertain. Germline values: CDR1 MGHRA, CDR2 YSYEKL. The CDR3 covers 17 residues. Trimming took off 1 base at V and 5 bases at J, with 18 bases between the two ends. CDR3 in amino acids: CASSQGPLRQNDQPQHF. DNA of the CDR3: TGCGCCAGCAGCCAAGGCCCCCTACGGCAGAATGATCAGCCCCAGCATTTT.

This clonotype was detected many times. The J gene is TRBJ1-6, the V gene TRBV27; no clear D. The CDR3 has 15 amino acids. V gave up 7 bases and J gave up 3 bases, with 13 bases separating them. In germline, CDR1 is MNHEY, CDR2 SMNVEV (reference sequence). CDR3 sequence reads: CASTTRAVYNSPLHF. In nucleotides, the CDR3 is TGTGCCAGCACTACAAGGGCAGTCTATAATTCACCCCTCCACTTT.

Remarks on this clonotype: A read error is possible here, since a much larger clone lies one base away. The chain combines TRBV28 with TRBJ2-1; tentative D call: TRBD1 (6 bases). The CDR3 is made up of 18 amino acids. Trimming pared 6 bases from V and 0 bases from J, leaving 21 bases between. CDR1 and CDR2 from the germline V gene are MDHEN and SYDVKM. The CDR3 bases are TGTGCCAGCAGCCCCGTGACAACAGGGCCTAGCTCCTACAATGAGCAGTTCTTC. Translating gives CASSPVTTGPSSYNEQFF. Full variable domain (missing parts from reference TRBV28 and TRBJ2-1): DVKVTQSSRYLVKRTGEKVFLECVQDMDHENMFWYRQDPGLGLRLIYFSYDVKMKEKGDIPEGYSVSREKKERFSLILESASTNQTSMYLCASSPVTTGPSSYNEQFFGPGTRLTVL.

The table lists this clonotype with many counts. The V call is TRBV27, the J call TRBJ1-6; D not resolved. The V end was cut by 6 bases, the J end by 11 bases, with 17 bases between. CDR3 length equals 14 residues. Germline V CDR1 and CDR2: MNHEY, SMNVEV (reference sequence). DNA of the CDR3: TGTGCCAGCAGGTCCTTCAGGCTCGGCGCACCCCTCCACTTT. It is translated as CASRSFRLGAPLHF.

At least ten counts were recorded for this clonotype. This chain connects TRBV7-9 to TRBJ1-6; TRBD1 aligns across 9 bases. This CDR3 spans 16 amino acids. With V trimmed by 5 bases and J by 7 bases, 9 bases remained unmatched. Germline lookup yields CDR1 SEHNR and CDR2 FQNEAQ (reference sequence). The DNA of the CDR3 is TGTGCCAGCAGCCAAGGATTCGGACAGGGGAATTCACCCCTCCACTTT. Translation gives CASSQGFGQGNSPLHF.

The rearrangement links TRBV4-1 to TRBJ2-5; 7 bases are shared with TRBD2. J was trimmed by 1 base and V by 4 bases; bases with no gene match: 9. The CDR3 spans 16 residues. Germline V gene data show CDR1 as MGHRA and CDR2 as YSYEKL. The CDR3 bases are TGCGCCAGCAGCCCCAGGACTAGATCTGGCCAAGAGACCCAGTACTTC. Residues: CASSPRTRSGQETQYF.

This clonotype was recorded a few times. The J gene is TRBJ1-4, the V gene TRBV13, with D uncertain. CDR1 PRHDT and CDR2 FYEKMQ come from the germline V gene (reference sequence). The CDR3 loop spans 16 amino acids. Trimming took off 0 bases at V and 0 bases at J, with 8 bases between the two ends. CDR3 coding DNA: TGTGCCAGCAGCTTAGGGGGGATCACAACTAATGAAAAACTGTTTTTT. Translated, it gives CASSLGGITTNEKLFF.

Concerning this clonotype itself: A read error is possible here, since a much larger clone lies one base away. Since the CDR3 does not end with the conserved phenylalanine or tryptophan, this likely comes from a read error. The CDR3 sequence: CASKGRGIAGELFL. The DNA of the CDR3 is TGTGCCAGCAAGGGCCGGGGAATCGCCGGGGAGCTGTTTCTT. V usage is TRBV27 and J usage is TRBJ2-2, with a possible D match to TRBD2 (5 bases). There are 14 residues in the CDR3. V shed 7 bases and J shed 6 bases, with 15 bases lying between them. Germline CDR1 reads MNHEY; CDR2 reads SMNVEV (reference sequence).

This clonotype was observed a handful of times. The rearrangement uses TRBV4-3 and TRBJ2-1; tentatively, D is TRBD1 or TRBD2 (6 bases each). The J call is uncertain, as TRBJ2-4 better fits the DNA end. CDR1 and CDR2 from the germline V gene are LGHNA and YSLEER. This CDR3 has 18 residues. CDR3 DNA: TGCGCCAGCAGCTCCGATAGGATTTCCAGGGGAGGTGGAAACATTCAGTACTTC. Translating gives CASSSDRISRGGGNIQYF.

This clonotype was observed a few times. The genes are TRBV4-1 and TRBJ2-2, with D tentatively TRBD2 (6 bases). The germline V gene encodes CDR1 MGHRA and CDR2 YSYEKL. V lost 3 bases and J 4 bases, leaving 12 bases between the germline ends. This CDR3 has 15 amino acids. CDR3 nucleotide sequence: TGCGCCAGCAGCCACCGAGACGGGAGCACCGGGGAGCTGTTTTTT. Its translation: CASSHRDGSTGELFF.

The sample holds many counts of this clonotype. CDR3 region: CASSLVNQPQHF. Here the CDR3 DNA reads TGTGCCAGCAGCTTAGTCAATCAGCCCCAGCATTTT. The chain is built from TRBV2 and TRBJ1-5, with D uncertain. The CDR3 runs to 12 residues. Germline V gene sequence: CDR1 SNHLY, CDR2 FYNNEI. Trimming removed 6 bases from V and 3 bases from J, with 6 bases in between.